This entry lists 17 T cell receptor beta chains sequenced from one sample in a study of blood T cells in healthy people across ages (dated by TCRdb to the mid-2010s). Library prep was done by 5' RACE. The sequencer listed for this sample is Illumina HiSeq 2500. A second about 7 to 12 cycle PCR used a sample-barcoded 5' primer and a J-beta primer mix. Clones were called with MiXCR by TCRdb after fastp trimmed the public reads at Q25, and only in-frame beta chains were retained. Each CDR3 protein gets just one entry, which takes the most common genes and DNA from the rows behind it. The sample data list approximately 850,000 distinct CDR3 sequences, and 55% to 70% of these were observed just once. The ten most abundant clones make up around 22% of the sample. The specimen was blood. These TCRs come from a man aged 25 to 45 in good health.

The chain recombines TRBV7-8 with TRBJ1-1, with TRBD1 matching 7 bases. After removal of 7 bases from V and 1 base from J, the junction contained 9 bases not matched to a gene. The CDR3 totals 15 residues. The germline gives CDR1 SGHVS, CDR2 FQNEAQ. The CDR3 loop reads CASTIQRTGNTEAFF. The CDR3 nucleotides read TGTGCCAGCACCATTCAACGGACAGGGAACACTGAAGCTTTCTTT.

This clonotype appeared a few times. The J gene is TRBJ2-3, the V gene TRBV20-1; D remains ambiguous. The V gene lost 8 bases and the J gene lost 0 bases, with 18 bases spanning the gap. The CDR3 runs to 15 residues. Germline values: CDR1 DFQATT, CDR2 SNEGSKA (reference sequence). CDR3 in DNA: TGCAGTCCGAAGTCGCGGTACAGTAGCACAGATACGCAGTATTTT. It encodes CSPKSRYSSTDTQYF.

CDR3 amino acids: CASSEIGIFTEAFF. The CDR3 bases are TGTGCCAGCAGCGAAATCGGAATTTTCACTGAAGCTTTCTTT. J is TRBJ1-1 and V is TRBV13; no clear D. The CDR3 consists of 14 residues. Germline CDR1 PRHDT, CDR2 FYEKMQ (reference sequence). The ends were cut back, 5 bases at V and 4 bases at J, with 14 bases in the middle.

The gene calls are TRBV4-2 and TRBJ1-2, with D tentatively TRBD1 (5 bases). The germline V gene encodes CDR1 LGHNA and CDR2 YNFKEQ. The CDR3 sequence is 15 residues long. The ends were cut back, 6 bases at V and 6 bases at J, with 20 bases in the middle. The CDR3 nucleotides read TGTGCCAGCAGGCCTTTGTATGGGACCCCCGATGGCTACACCTTC. Protein: CASRPLYGTPDGYTF.

The rearrangement uses TRBV20-1 and TRBJ2-6, with D unresolved. The CDR3 contains 15 residues. V lost 5 bases, J lost 4 bases, and 15 bases lay in between. Germline CDR1 reads DFQATT; CDR2 reads SNEGSKA (reference sequence). The CDR3 DNA reads TGCAGTGCTTCAGGAATTGGCCAGGGGGCCAACGTCCTGACTTTC. It codes for CSASGIGQGANVLTF.

V is TRBV19 and J is TRBJ2-1, with TRBD2 identical over 13 bases. V shed 6 bases, J shed 8 bases, and the junction held 10 bases outside the gene matches. The germline gives CDR1 LNHDA, CDR2 SQIVND (reference sequence). The CDR3 runs to 16 residues. Here the CDR3 DNA reads TGTGCCAGTAGCCCCATGACTAGCGGGGGGCCTCATGAGCAGTTCTTC. It translates to CASSPMTSGGPHEQFF.

The chain couples TRBV2 to TRBJ2-1; 9 bases map to TRBD2. The germline V gene has CDR1 SNHLY and CDR2 FYNNEI. CDR3 length equals 13 residues. The trim removed 7 bases at V and 8 bases at J, leaving 6 bases unmatched. The CDR3 sequence is CASNIAGDDEQFF. The DNA for the CDR3 is TGTGCCAGCAATATAGCGGGAGATGATGAGCAGTTCTTC.

The chain recombines TRBV20-1 with TRBJ2-1; 13 positions agree with TRBD2. This CDR3 is 17 amino acids long. V lost 0 bases and J lost 0; bases outside the gene matches: 2. Germline values: CDR1 DFQATT, CDR2 SNEGSKA (reference sequence). CDR3 loop: CSARDRTSGSSYNEQFF. The DNA for the CDR3 is TGCAGTGCTAGAGATAGGACTAGCGGGAGCTCCTACAATGAGCAGTTCTTC.

With regard to this clonotype: A read error may be the cause here, since a much bigger clone is one base away. The J gene is TRBJ2-1, the V gene TRBV10-3, with a possible D match to TRBD1 (5 bases). The J call may be faulty, since TRBJ2-7 better matches the DNA end. Per germline, CDR1 ENHRY and CDR2 SYGVKD. The CDR3 spans 14 residues. CDR3 region: CAISGRGSDNEQYF. The CDR3, as DNA: TGTGCCATCAGTGGGAGAGGATCGGACAATGAGCAGTACTTC.

The rearrangement joins TRBV20-1 to TRBJ2-2; perhaps TRBD1 as D (6 bases). CDR3 size: 14 residues. V was pared by 0 bases and J by 2 bases, with 7 bases between. CDR1 and CDR2 (germline): DFQATT, SNEGSKA (reference sequence). The CDR3 is CSARDRGNTGELFF. The CDR3 nucleotides are TGCAGTGCTAGAGACAGGGGAAACACCGGGGAGCTGTTTTTT.

The rearrangement links TRBV5-1 to TRBJ2-1; 9 bases are a match to TRBD2. With 6 bases clipped from V and 5 bases from J, the junction kept 9 bases outside the gene matches. Looked up from germline, CDR1 is SGHRS and CDR2 is YFSETQ. This CDR3 has 15 residues. The CDR3, as DNA: TGCGCCAGCACCCTTGTGACTAGCGGAAACAATGAGCAGTTCTTC. Amino acids: CASTLVTSGNNEQFF.

The chain joins TRBV7-3 to TRBJ2-3; D might be TRBD2 (6 bases). V dropped 0 bases and J dropped 2 bases, with 9 bases sitting between them. Germline-derived CDR1 and CDR2 are SGHTA and FQGTGA. The length of the CDR3 is 15 residues. CDR3 in amino acids: CASSLTSGHTDTQYF. CDR3 DNA: TGTGCCAGCAGCTTAACTAGCGGCCACACAGATACGCAGTATTTT. Looking up the rest from reference TRBV7-3 and TRBJ2-3 gives the full variable domain: GAGVSQTPSNKVTEKGKYVELRCDPISGHTALYWYRQSLGQGPEFLIYFQGTGAADDSGLPNDRFFAVRPEGSVSTLKIQRTERGDSAVYLCASSLTSGHTDTQYFGPGTRLTVL.

This clonotype came up once. The gene calls are TRBV20-1 and TRBJ1-2; 9 positions match TRBD1. Germline trimming cut 3 bases from V and 4 bases from J; bases unmatched to any gene: 3. The length of the CDR3 is 13 residues. Germline assignment: CDR1 DFQATT and CDR2 SNEGSKA (reference sequence). CDR3 loop: CSARDRGPYGYTF. For the CDR3, the DNA is TGCAGTGCTAGGGACAGGGGCCCCTATGGCTACACCTTC.

The chain links TRBV5-1 to TRBJ2-7, with TRBD2 identical over 9 bases. This CDR3 has 15 amino acids. Looked up from germline, CDR1 is SGHRS and CDR2 is YFSETQ. The V and J ends lost 5 bases and 4 bases, in that order; junction bases with no gene match: 10. The CDR3 sequence: CASRPLSGGLYEQYF. The CDR3 DNA reads TGCGCCAGCAGACCGCTAAGCGGGGGGTTATACGAGCAGTACTTC. Based on the CDR3 plus reference TRBV5-1 and TRBJ2-7, the full variable domain is KAGVTQTPRYLIKTRGQQVTLSCSPISGHRSVSWYQQTPGQGLQFLFEYFSETQRNKGNFPGRFSGRQFSNSRSEMNVSTLELGDSALYLCASRPLSGGLYEQYFGPGTRLTVT.

The chain recombines TRBV12-3 or TRBV12-4 with TRBJ1-2; D is unclear. V shed 6 bases and J shed 7 bases, with 15 bases lying between them. This CDR3 has 13 residues. In DNA form, the CDR3 reads TGTGCCAGCAGGACTTACGGTTTTGGTGGCTACACCTTC. Amino acid sequence: CASRTYGFGGYTF.

This chain links TRBV5-6 with TRBJ2-5, with D possibly being TRBD1 or TRBD2 (5 bases each). Trimming took 4 bases from V and 1 from J, leaving 11 bases between them. The germline V gene encodes CDR1 SGHDT and CDR2 YYEEEE. The CDR3 has 14 amino acids. The DNA for the CDR3 is TGTGCCAGCAGCGGAACGGGACCCCAAGAGACCCAGTACTTC. Its protein is CASSGTGPQETQYF. The entire variable domain, with the rest obtained from reference TRBV5-6 and TRBJ2-5, is as follows: DAGVTQSPTHLIKTRGQQVTLRCSPKSGHDTVSWYQQALGQGPQFIFQYYEEEERQRGNFPDRFSGHQFPNYSSELNVNALLLGDSALYLCASSGTGPQETQYFGPGTRLLVL.

The chain employs TRBV10-1 and TRBJ2-7; 7 positions agree with TRBD1. CDR3 length: 13 residues. Germline assignment: CDR1 WNHNN and CDR2 SYGVQD (reference sequence). Trimming at V came to 10 bases and at J to 5 bases, leaving 11 bases not matched to a gene. The CDR3 DNA reads TGCGCCACCTCGACAGGGAGCCAGAACGAGCAGTACTTC. Translating it yields CATSTGSQNEQYF.